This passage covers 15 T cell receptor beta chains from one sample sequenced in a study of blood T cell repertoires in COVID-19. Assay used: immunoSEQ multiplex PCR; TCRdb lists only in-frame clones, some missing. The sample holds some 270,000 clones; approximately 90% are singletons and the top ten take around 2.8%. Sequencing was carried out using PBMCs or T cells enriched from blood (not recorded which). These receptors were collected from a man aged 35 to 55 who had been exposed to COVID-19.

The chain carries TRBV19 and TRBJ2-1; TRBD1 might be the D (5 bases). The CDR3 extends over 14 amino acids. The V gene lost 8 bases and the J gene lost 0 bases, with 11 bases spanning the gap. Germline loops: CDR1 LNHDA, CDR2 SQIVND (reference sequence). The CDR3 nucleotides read TGTGCCAGTGCAGGGTCGCTCTCCTACAATGAGCAGTTCTTC. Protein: CASAGSLSYNEQFF. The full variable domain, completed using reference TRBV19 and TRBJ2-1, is DGGITQSPKYLFRKEGQNVTLSCEQNLNHDAMYWYRQDPGQGLRLIYYSQIVNDFQKGDIAEGYSVSREKKESFPLTVTSAQKNPTAFYLCASAGSLSYNEQFFGPGTRLTVL.

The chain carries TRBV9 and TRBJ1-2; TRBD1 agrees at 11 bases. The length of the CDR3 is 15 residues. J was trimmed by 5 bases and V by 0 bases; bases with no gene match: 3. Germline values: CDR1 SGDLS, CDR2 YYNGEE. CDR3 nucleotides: TGTGCCAGCAGCGTAGGGGACAGGGGGAGATATGGCTACACCTTC. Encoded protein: CASSVGDRGRYGYTF. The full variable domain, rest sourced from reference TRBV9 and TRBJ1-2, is DSGVTQTPKHLITATGQRVTLRCSPRSGDLSVYWYQQSLDQGLQFLIQYYNGEERAKGNILERFSAQQFPDLHSELNLSSLELGDSALYFCASSVGDRGRYGYTFGSGTRLTVV.

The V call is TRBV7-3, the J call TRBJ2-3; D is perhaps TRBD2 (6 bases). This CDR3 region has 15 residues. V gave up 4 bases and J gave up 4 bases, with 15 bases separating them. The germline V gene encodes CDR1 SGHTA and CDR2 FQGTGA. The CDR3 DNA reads TGTGCCAGCAGCTCTGACGGGGGAAGGGCAGATACGCAGTATTTT. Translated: CASSSDGGRADTQYF. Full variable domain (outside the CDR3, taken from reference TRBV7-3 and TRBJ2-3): GAGVSQTPSNKVTEKGKYVELRCDPISGHTALYWYRQSLGQGPEFLIYFQGTGAADDSGLPNDRFFAVRPEGSVSTLKIQRTERGDSAVYLCASSSDGGRADTQYFGPGTRLTVL.

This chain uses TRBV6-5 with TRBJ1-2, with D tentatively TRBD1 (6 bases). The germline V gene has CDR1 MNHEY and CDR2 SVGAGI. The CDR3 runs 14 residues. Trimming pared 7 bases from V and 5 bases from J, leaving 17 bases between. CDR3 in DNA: TGTGCCAGCAAGGAGGACAGCTTGGCTTATGGCTACACCTTC. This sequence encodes CASKEDSLAYGYTF.

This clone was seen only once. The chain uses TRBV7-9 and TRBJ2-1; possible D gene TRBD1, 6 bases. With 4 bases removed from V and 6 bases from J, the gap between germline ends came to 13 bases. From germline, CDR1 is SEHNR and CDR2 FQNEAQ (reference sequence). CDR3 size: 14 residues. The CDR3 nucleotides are TGTGCCAGCAGCTCCAACAGGGCGCGCAATGAGCAGTTCTTC. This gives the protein CASSSNRARNEQFF. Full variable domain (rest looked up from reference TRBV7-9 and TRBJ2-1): DTGVSQNPRHKITKRGQNVTFRCDPISEHNRLYWYRQTLGQGPEFLTYFQNEAQLEKSRLLSDRFSAERPKGSFSTLEIQRTEQGDSAMYLCASSSNRARNEQFFGPGTRLTVL.

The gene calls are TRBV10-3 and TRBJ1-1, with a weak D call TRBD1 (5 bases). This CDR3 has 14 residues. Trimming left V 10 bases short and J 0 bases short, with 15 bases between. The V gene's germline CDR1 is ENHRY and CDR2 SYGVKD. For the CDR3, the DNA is TGTGCCACTGCACAGGCGGGACTGAACACTGAAGCTTTCTTT. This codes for CATAQAGLNTEAFF.

The CDR3 here is CASSFSWAGTNEQFF. CDR3 coding DNA: TGTGCCAGCAGCTTCAGTTGGGCGGGAACCAATGAGCAGTTCTTC. The chain joins TRBV11-2 to TRBJ2-1; a weak D match, TRBD2 (6 bases). The CDR3 runs 15 residues. Germline V CDR1 and CDR2: SGHAT, FQNNGV. Trimming left V 3 bases short and J 6 bases short, with 15 bases between.

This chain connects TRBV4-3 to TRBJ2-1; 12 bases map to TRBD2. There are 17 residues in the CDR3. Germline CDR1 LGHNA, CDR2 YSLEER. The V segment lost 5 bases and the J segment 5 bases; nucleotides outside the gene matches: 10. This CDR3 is CASSTQRASGRDNEQFF. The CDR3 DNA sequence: TGCGCCAGCAGCACCCAGAGGGCTAGCGGGAGGGACAATGAGCAGTTCTTC.

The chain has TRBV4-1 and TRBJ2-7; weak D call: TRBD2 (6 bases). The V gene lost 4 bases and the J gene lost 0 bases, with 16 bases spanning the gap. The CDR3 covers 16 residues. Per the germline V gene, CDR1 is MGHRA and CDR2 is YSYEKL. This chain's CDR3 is CASSRNGVADSYEQYF. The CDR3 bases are TGCGCCAGCAGCCGTAACGGTGTAGCGGACTCCTACGAGCAGTACTTC.

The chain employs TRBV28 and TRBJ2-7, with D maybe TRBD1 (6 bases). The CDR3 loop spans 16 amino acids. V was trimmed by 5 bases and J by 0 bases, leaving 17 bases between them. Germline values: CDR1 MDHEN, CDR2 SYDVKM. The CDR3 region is CASSARVGGYSYEQYF. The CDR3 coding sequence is TGTGCCAGCAGTGCCCGCGTAGGGGGTTACTCCTACGAGCAGTACTTC.

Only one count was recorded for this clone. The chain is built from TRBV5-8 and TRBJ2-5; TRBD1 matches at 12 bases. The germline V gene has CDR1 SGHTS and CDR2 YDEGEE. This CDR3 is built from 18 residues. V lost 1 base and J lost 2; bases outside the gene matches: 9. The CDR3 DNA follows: TGTGCCAGCAGCTTGTTCGGGACAGGGGGCGCGCGGCAAGAGACCCAGTACTTC. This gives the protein CASSLFGTGGARQETQYF.

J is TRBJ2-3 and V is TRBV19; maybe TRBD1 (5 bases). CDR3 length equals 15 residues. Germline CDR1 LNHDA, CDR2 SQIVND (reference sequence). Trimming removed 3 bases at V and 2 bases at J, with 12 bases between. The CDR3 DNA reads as TGTGCCAGTAGTATCTGGGGCGGCTTCACAGATACGCAGTATTTT. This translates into CASSIWGGFTDTQYF.

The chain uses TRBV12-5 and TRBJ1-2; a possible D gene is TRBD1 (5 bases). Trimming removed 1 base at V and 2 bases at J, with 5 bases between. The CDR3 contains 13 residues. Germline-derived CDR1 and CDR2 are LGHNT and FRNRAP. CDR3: CASGLDRNYGYTF. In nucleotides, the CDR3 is TGTGCTAGTGGTTTGGACAGGAACTATGGCTACACCTTC.

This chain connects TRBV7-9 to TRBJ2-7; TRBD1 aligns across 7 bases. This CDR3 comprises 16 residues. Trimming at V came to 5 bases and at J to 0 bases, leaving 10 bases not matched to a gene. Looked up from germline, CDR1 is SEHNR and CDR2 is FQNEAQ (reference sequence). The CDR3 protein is CASSPMDRPSSYEQYF. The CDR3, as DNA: TGTGCCAGCAGCCCAATGGACAGGCCATCCTCCTACGAGCAGTACTTC.

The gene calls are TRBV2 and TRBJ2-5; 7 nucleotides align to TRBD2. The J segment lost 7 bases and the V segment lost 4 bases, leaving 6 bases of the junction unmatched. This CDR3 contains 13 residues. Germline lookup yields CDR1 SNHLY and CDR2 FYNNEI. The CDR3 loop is CASSGLAVGTQYF. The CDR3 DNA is TGTGCCAGCAGTGGACTAGCCGTAGGGACCCAGTACTTC.